This passage covers 5 T cell receptor beta chains from one sample sequenced in a study of blood T cell repertoires in COVID-19 (dated by TCRdb to about 2020). Library preparation used the immunoSEQ multiplex PCR assay. The immuneACCESS repertoire file appears here via TCRdb, limited to in-frame rearrangements. These files lack a portion of the clones; in checked studies, under half of the deficit traces to unresolved V genes, and the cause of the others is not known. This sample has 50,000 to 65,000 clones in its table, and more than 70% of those were observed once. Of the sample, more than 4.5% falls within the top ten clones. Sequencing used peripheral blood. All receptors derive from a middle-aged man with active COVID-19.

The chain carries TRBV10-1 and TRBJ2-3, with 9 bases lining up with TRBD2. This CDR3 has 20 residues. The trim removed 8 bases at V and 2 bases at J, leaving 23 bases unmatched. Germline V gene data show CDR1 as WNHNN and CDR2 as SYGVQD (reference sequence). CDR3 sequence (DNA): TGCGCCAGCGGCCCGGAGTTGTATGACTTAGCGGGGGATAACACAGATACGCAGTATTTT. This codes for CASGPELYDLAGDNTDTQYF.

This CDR3 is CASSLWDRGSDSGYTF. The CDR3 DNA reads TGTGCCAGCAGTTTATGGGACAGGGGATCAGATAGTGGCTACACCTTC. V usage is TRBV28 and J usage is TRBJ1-2, with 9 positions matching TRBD1. V was pared by 0 bases and J by 7 bases, with 9 bases of the junction left unmatched. Per the germline V gene, CDR1 is MDHEN and CDR2 is SYDVKM. The CDR3 has 16 residues.

This clone came up a few times. The CDR3 here is CASSSQTGTARTEAFF. The CDR3 DNA reads TGTGCCAGTAGTTCCCAAACTGGGACAGCCCGGACTGAAGCTTTCTTT. The V and J genes are TRBV19 and TRBJ1-1; 7 bases are a match to TRBD1. Germline lookup yields CDR1 LNHDA and CDR2 SQIVND (reference sequence). The CDR3 totals 16 residues. The junction had 14 bases not matched to a gene; V was cut back by 5 bases and J by 5 bases.

The chain carries TRBV10-3 and TRBJ1-2; 7 bases agree with TRBD1. J gave up 4 bases and V 10 bases, and 9 bases lay outside the gene matches. Germline V gene sequence: CDR1 ENHRY, CDR2 SYGVKD. The CDR3 runs to 13 residues. For the CDR3, the DNA is TGTGCCACAGCCCCGGGACAGCCCTATGGCTACACCTTC. Translation: CATAPGQPYGYTF.

The chain is built from TRBV28 and TRBJ2-5; 10 nucleotides match TRBD2. With 5 bases clipped from V and 1 base from J, the junction kept 4 bases outside the gene matches. The germline CDR1 and CDR2 sequences are MDHEN and SYDVKM. CDR3 length: 15 amino acids. CDR3 residues: CASSISGRAQETQYF. The CDR3 DNA reads TGTGCCAGCAGTATAAGCGGGAGGGCCCAAGAGACCCAGTACTTC.